This T cell receptor beta chain was documented in a study of lymphopenia after photon versus proton radiotherapy. Regarding the study as a whole: Oligoclonal CD8+ Temra expansion after nadir drove photon patients' diversity drop. Larger post-nadir TCR diversity loss correlated inversely with survival in deceased patients. Better survival with proton therapy was suggested as possible, not demonstrated. Photon-treated patients lost naive T cells and TCR diversity; proton-treated stayed stable.

As for this clone: Its antigen is undetermined.

Per germline, CDR1 MNHNY and CDR2 SVGAGI (reference sequence). The CDR3 consists of 14 residues. V was trimmed by 4 bases and J by 2 bases, leaving 10 bases between them. Clones were read by immunoSEQ multiplex PCR, and TCRdb kept only the in-frame ones, dropping some. The repertoire holds some 15,000 clones, with over 75% as singletons. This chain connects TRBV6-6 to TRBJ2-3; D gene unclear. The sequence derives from a man aged 45-60 years with gastric cancer. The specimen was peripheral blood, collected from a patient treated with photon-based radiotherapy. CDR3 region: CASSSLGYTDTQYF. For the CDR3, the DNA is TGTGCCAGCAGTTCGCTGGGGTACACAGATACGCAGTATTTT.